This T cell receptor beta chain came from a study of post-analysis software for immune sequencing data. Study conclusions and caveats: Among four to six TRBV segments more frequent in patients than controls were TRBV5-6, TRBV5-1 and TRBV20-1.

Worth noting for this clonotype: Its specificity is unknown.

cDNA libraries for TCR beta contained unique molecular identifiers. TCRdb analysed the PCR reads with MiXCR anew, one entry per CDR3 protein. The table shows about half a million distinct CDR3 sequences, with roughly 34% occurring only once. The junction had 21 bases not matched to a gene; V was cut back by 4 bases and J by 9 bases. The germline CDR1 and CDR2 sequences are SGHRS and YFSETQ. CDR3 length: 18 residues. The receptor was isolated from a girl younger than 18 with multiple sclerosis. This chain links TRBV5-1 with TRBJ2-3, with 9 nucleotides matching TRBD2. Sequencing was carried out using blood. CDR3 nucleotide sequence: TGCGCCAGCAGCCTAAACACGGGACTAGCCGGCGAGAGGACGACGCAGTATTTT. It codes for CASSLNTGLAGERTTQYF.